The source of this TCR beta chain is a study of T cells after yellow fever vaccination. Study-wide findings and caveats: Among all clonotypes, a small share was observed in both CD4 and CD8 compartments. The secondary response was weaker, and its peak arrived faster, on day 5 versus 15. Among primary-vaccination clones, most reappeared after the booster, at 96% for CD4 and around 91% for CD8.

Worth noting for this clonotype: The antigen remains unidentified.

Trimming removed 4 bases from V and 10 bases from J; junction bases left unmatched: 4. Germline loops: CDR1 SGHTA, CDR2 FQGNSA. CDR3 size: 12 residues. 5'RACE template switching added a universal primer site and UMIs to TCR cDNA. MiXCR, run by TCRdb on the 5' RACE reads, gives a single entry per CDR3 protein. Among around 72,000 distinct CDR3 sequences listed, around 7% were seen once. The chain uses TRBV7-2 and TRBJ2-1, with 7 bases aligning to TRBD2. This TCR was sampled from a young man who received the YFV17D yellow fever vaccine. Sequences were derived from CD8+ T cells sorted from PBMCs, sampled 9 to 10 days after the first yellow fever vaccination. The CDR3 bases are TGTGCCAGCAGCTCGACTAGCTGGGAGCAGTTCTTC. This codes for CASSSTSWEQFF. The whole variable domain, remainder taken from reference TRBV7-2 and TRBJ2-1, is GAGVSQSPSNKVTEKGKDVELRCDPISGHTALYWYRQSLGQGLEFLIYFQGNSAPDKSGLPSDRFSAERTGGSVSTLTIQRTQQEDSAVYLCASSSTSWEQFFGPGTRLTVL.